Each of the 16 T cell receptor beta chains below was sequenced from the same sample in a study of identical twins. Each CDR3 protein is one row after TCRdb ran MiXCR on the 5' RACE reads. In the table there are some 730,000 distinct CDR3 sequences, about 20% of which are singletons. This same sample was also taken into another study, of T cells expressing NK-cell markers.

Input material: PBMCs. The source of these receptors is a woman younger than 30 in good health.

The chain combines TRBV7-2 with TRBJ2-1; D gene ambiguous. Germline CDR1 is SGHTA and CDR2 is FQGNSA. This CDR3 has 13 residues. The V gene lost 5 bases and the J gene lost 5 bases, with 10 bases spanning the gap. CDR3 region: CASSPSSNNEQFF. CDR3 DNA sequence: TGTGCCAGCAGCCCATCATCTAACAATGAGCAGTTCTTC.

The table lists this clonotype with a few counts. This sequence joins TRBV27 and TRBJ2-3; D ambiguous. Germline CDR1 reads MNHEY; CDR2 reads SMNVEV (reference sequence). The CDR3 has 14 amino acids. V was clipped by 6 bases and J by 6 bases, with 16 bases between them. The chain's CDR3 is CASSIKPPSDTQYF. CDR3 sequence (DNA): TGTGCCAGCAGCATAAAGCCCCCCTCTGATACGCAGTATTTT.

This clonotype was recorded many times. This rearrangement joins TRBV12-3 or TRBV12-4 to TRBJ2-3, with 9 bases that match TRBD1. The CDR3 has 14 residues. The junction had 6 bases not matched to a gene; V was cut back by 7 bases and J by 4 bases. The CDR3 nucleotides read TGTGCCAGCAACACCGGGACAGGGTCAGATACGCAGTATTTT. Translating it yields CASNTGTGSDTQYF.

This rearrangement joins TRBV5-1 to TRBJ2-5, with D hard to call. V lost 0 bases and J 1 base, leaving 7 bases between the germline ends. Germline V CDR1 and CDR2: SGHRS, YFSETQ. This CDR3 is built from 14 residues. The CDR3 protein is CASSLGSLQETQYF. The DNA of the CDR3 is TGCGCCAGCAGCTTGGGGTCGCTCCAAGAGACCCAGTACTTC.

This sequence joins TRBV11-2 and TRBJ2-2; a weak D match, TRBD2 (5 bases). The CDR3 is made up of 14 amino acids. Germline CDR1 is SGHAT and CDR2 is FQNNGV. Trimming took off 4 bases at V and 6 bases at J, with 12 bases between the two ends. CDR3 sequence (DNA): TGTGCCAGCAGCTCACCGGAGGTATCCGGGGAGCTGTTTTTT. Protein sequence: CASSSPEVSGELFF.

In this sample, this clonotype turned up a few times. The gene calls are TRBV11-3 and TRBJ2-3, with D tentatively TRBD2 (5 bases). Germline V gene data show CDR1 as SGHNT and CDR2 as YENEEA. Trimming removed 0 bases from V and 2 bases from J, with 6 bases in between. This CDR3 is built from 14 residues. In DNA form, the CDR3 reads TGTGCCAGCAGCTTAGACGGGAACACAGATACGCAGTATTTT. Translation: CASSLDGNTDTQYF.

At least ten counts were recorded for this clonotype. The chain carries TRBV10-3 and TRBJ2-1, with D possibly matching TRBD2 (6 bases). Germline CDR1 reads ENHRY; CDR2 reads SYGVKD. Trimming removed 11 bases from V and 2 bases from J, with 16 bases in between. This CDR3 region has 14 residues. The CDR3 region is CASTGTPTYNEQFF. The CDR3 DNA reads as TGTGCCTCGACCGGGACTCCTACCTACAATGAGCAGTTCTTC.

This clonotype was observed a few times. The chain has TRBV9 and TRBJ1-1, with 7 bases lining up with TRBD1. V gave up 3 bases and J gave up 3 bases; unmatched junction bases: 2. CDR1 SGDLS and CDR2 YYNGEE come from the germline V gene. This CDR3 is built from 13 residues. The chain's CDR3 is CASSDRGDTEAFF. The CDR3 DNA follows: TGTGCCAGCAGCGACAGGGGAGACACTGAAGCTTTCTTT.

This clonotype turned up a few times. CDR3 coding DNA: TGCAGTGCTAGAGATTGGAGTTCTGGAAACACCATATATTTT. The encoded protein is CSARDWSSGNTIYF. This chain joins TRBV20-1 and TRBJ1-3; D uncertain. CDR3 length equals 14 residues. Germline CDR1 DFQATT, CDR2 SNEGSKA (reference sequence). V lost 0 bases and J 1 base, leaving 7 bases between the germline ends.

J is TRBJ1-3 and V is TRBV10-3, with no clear D. The CDR3 is 12 residues long. Trimming shortened V by 6 bases and J by 3 bases, and 6 bases separated the two germline ends. Germline V gives CDR1 ENHRY, CDR2 SYGVKD. The CDR3 loop is CAISLVGNTIYF. The CDR3, as DNA: TGTGCCATCAGCCTGGTTGGAAACACCATATATTTT.

V and J are TRBV12-3 or TRBV12-4 and TRBJ1-1; 8 bases align to TRBD1. The CDR3 contains 16 residues. With V trimmed by 6 bases and J by 3 bases, 12 bases remained unmatched. CDR3: CASRIGRRQGHTEAFF. DNA of the CDR3: TGTGCCAGCAGAATCGGGAGGCGACAGGGGCACACTGAAGCTTTCTTT.

This clonotype was seen only a few times. The chain couples TRBV6-5 to TRBJ2-3, with TRBD2 matching 10 bases. Trimming at V came to 0 bases and at J to 5 bases, leaving 8 bases not matched to a gene. Germline assignment: CDR1 MNHEY and CDR2 SVGAGI. The CDR3 totals 17 residues. The CDR3 nucleotides are TGTGCCAGCAGTTACTCGGCTAGCGGGAGTGGTAAAGATACGCAGTATTTT. It encodes CASSYSASGSGKDTQYF.

V usage is TRBV10-3 and J usage is TRBJ2-2; D gene ambiguous. This CDR3 spans 12 amino acids. CDR1 is ENHRY, CDR2 SYGVKD, per germline. Trimming left V 3 bases short and J 7 bases short, with 6 bases between. The CDR3 region has the DNA TGTGCCATCAGTGAAAAAGGCGGGGAGCTGTTTTTT. The encoded protein is CAISEKGGELFF.

This clonotype has more than one count but fewer than ten. The chain carries TRBV20-1 and TRBJ1-2; D is ambiguous. Trimming removed 1 base at V and 0 bases at J, with 6 bases between. This CDR3 contains 13 residues. Germline V CDR1 and CDR2: DFQATT, SNEGSKA (reference sequence). The CDR3 loop is CSARGQPNYGYTF. DNA for the CDR3: TGCAGTGCTAGAGGGCAGCCTAACTATGGCTACACCTTC.

This chain joins TRBV5-6 and TRBJ2-3; D is perhaps TRBD1 (5 bases). The V gene lost 4 bases and the J gene lost 4 bases, with 16 bases spanning the gap. The CDR3 has 15 residues. Germline V gene lookup returns CDR1 SGHDT and CDR2 YYEEEE. In DNA, the CDR3 is TGTGCCAGCAGCCTTAGGGGATTCTATTCAGATACGCAGTATTTT. Its translation: CASSLRGFYSDTQYF.

This clonotype was seen a few times. The chain carries TRBV12-3 or TRBV12-4 and TRBJ2-5, with D hard to call. The CDR3 contains 15 residues. Deletions cut 6 bases from V and 0 bases from J, with 14 bases between. The CDR3: CASSPFSQYQETQYF. The CDR3, as DNA: TGTGCCAGCAGCCCTTTCTCCCAGTACCAAGAGACCCAGTACTTC.